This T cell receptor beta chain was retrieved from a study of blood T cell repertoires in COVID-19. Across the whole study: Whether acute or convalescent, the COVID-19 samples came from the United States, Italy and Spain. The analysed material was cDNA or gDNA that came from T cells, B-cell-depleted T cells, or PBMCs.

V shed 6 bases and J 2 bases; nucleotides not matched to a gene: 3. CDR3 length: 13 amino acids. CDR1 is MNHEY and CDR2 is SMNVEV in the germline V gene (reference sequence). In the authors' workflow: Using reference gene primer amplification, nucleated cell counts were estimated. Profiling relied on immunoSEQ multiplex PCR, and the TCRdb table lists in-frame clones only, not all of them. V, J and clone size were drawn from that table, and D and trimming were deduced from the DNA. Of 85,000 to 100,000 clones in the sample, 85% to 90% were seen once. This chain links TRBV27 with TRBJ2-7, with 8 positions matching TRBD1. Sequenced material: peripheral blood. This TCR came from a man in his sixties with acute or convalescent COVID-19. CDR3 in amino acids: CASRRQGTYEQYF. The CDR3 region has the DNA TGTGCCAGCAGAAGACAGGGGACCTACGAGCAGTACTTC.